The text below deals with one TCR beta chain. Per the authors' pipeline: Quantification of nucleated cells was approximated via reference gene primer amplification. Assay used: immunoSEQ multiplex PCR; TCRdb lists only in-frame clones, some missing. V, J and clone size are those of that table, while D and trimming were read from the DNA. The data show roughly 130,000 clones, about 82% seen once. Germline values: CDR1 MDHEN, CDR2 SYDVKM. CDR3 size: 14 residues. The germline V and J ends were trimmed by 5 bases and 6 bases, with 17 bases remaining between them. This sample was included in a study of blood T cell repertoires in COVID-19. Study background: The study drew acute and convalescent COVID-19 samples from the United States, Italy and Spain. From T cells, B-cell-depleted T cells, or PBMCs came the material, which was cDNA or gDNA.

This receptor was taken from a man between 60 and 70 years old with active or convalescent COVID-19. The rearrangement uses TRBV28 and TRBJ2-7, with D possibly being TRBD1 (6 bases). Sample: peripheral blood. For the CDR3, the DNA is TGTGCCAGCAGTATTAACCGGGACAACTCCGAGCAGTACTTC. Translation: CASSINRDNSEQYF.